The 24 T cell receptor beta chains below all came from one sample that was sequenced in a study of chronic HIV infection and antiretroviral therapy. MiXCR, applied by TCRdb to the 5' RACE reads, yields one record per CDR3 protein. The data show roughly 39,000 distinct CDR3 sequences, with 7% to 10% seen just once and 2.9% held by the top ten. Sequenced input: peripheral blood. The source is an adult who had HIV and had not received antiretroviral therapy, or was an uninfected healthy control (not recorded which).

J is TRBJ2-5 and V is TRBV25-1; 7 bases agree with TRBD1. CDR3 length: 17 residues. The J segment lost 5 bases and the V segment lost 2 bases, leaving 14 bases of the junction unmatched. Germline CDR1 and CDR2: MGHDK and SYGVNS. CDR3 loop: CASSEGTDLVVKETQYF. In DNA form, the CDR3 reads TGTGCCAGCAGTGAAGGGACAGATTTGGTAGTGAAGGAGACCCAGTACTTC. The complete variable domain, with remaining parts taken from reference TRBV25-1 and TRBJ2-5, reads EADIYQTPRYLVIGTGKKITLECSQTMGHDKMYWYQQDPGMELHLIHYSYGVNSTEKGDLSSESTVSRIRTEHFPLTLESARPSHTSQYLCASSEGTDLVVKETQYFGPGTRLLVL.

This clonotype was observed many times. CDR3 in amino acids: CSARRLAGGEQFF. In DNA form, the CDR3 reads TGCAGTGCTAGACGCCTAGCGGGAGGGGAGCAGTTCTTC. The rearrangement links TRBV20-1 to TRBJ2-1; TRBD2 aligns across 12 bases. Germline CDR1 is DFQATT and CDR2 is SNEGSKA (reference sequence). The junction had 3 bases not matched to a gene; V was cut back by 2 bases and J by 10 bases. The length of the CDR3 is 13 residues.

J is TRBJ1-2 and V is TRBV29-1; possibly TRBD1 for D (6 bases). The CDR3 has 11 amino acids. Germline V gene sequence: CDR1 SQVTM, CDR2 ANQGSEA. The V gene lost 7 bases and the J gene lost 4 bases, with 10 bases spanning the gap. The CDR3 loop is CSASDSYGYTF. CDR3 coding DNA: TGCAGCGCATCGGACAGCTATGGCTACACCTTC.

V gene TRBV9 combines with J gene TRBJ1-1, with D possibly matching TRBD1 (6 bases). The CDR3 extends over 14 amino acids. The germline V and J ends were trimmed by 3 bases and 4 bases, with 13 bases remaining between them. Germline V CDR1 and CDR2: SGDLS, YYNGEE. The CDR3 nucleotides read TGTGCCAGCAGCGGTCAGGGGTCAATCACTGAAGCTTTCTTT. The encoded protein is CASSGQGSITEAFF.

This clonotype was picked up many times. The V and J genes are TRBV7-2 and TRBJ2-1; no clear D gene. The V end was cut by 3 bases, the J end by 8 bases, with 17 bases between. Per germline, CDR1 SGHTA and CDR2 FQGNSA. The CDR3 runs 15 residues. CDR3 protein: CASSFSIWVNYEQFF. The CDR3 DNA reads as TGTGCCAGCAGCTTTAGTATCTGGGTTAACTATGAGCAGTTCTTC.

This clonotype was seen many times. This chain links TRBV2 with TRBJ2-1, with D possibly called TRBD1 or TRBD2 (5 bases each). The V gene's germline CDR1 is SNHLY and CDR2 FYNNEI. The germline V and J ends were trimmed by 2 bases and 2 bases, with 10 bases remaining between them. The CDR3 is 15 residues long. CDR3 protein: CASSESGSPYNEQFF. CDR3 bases: TGTGCCAGCAGTGAATCAGGGAGCCCCTACAATGAGCAGTTCTTC.

The CDR3 nucleotides are TGTGCCATCAGGAGGAGCCCCACAGATACGCAGTATTTT. Residues: CAIRRSPTDTQYF. This chain links TRBV10-3 with TRBJ2-3; D ambiguous. The ends were cut back, 6 bases at V and 2 bases at J, with 9 bases in the middle. The germline V gene encodes CDR1 ENHRY and CDR2 SYGVKD. The CDR3 extends over 13 amino acids.

This clonotype has at least ten counts. The chain links TRBV3-1 to TRBJ2-7; D is possibly TRBD1 or TRBD2 (5 bases each). V shed 3 bases and J shed 4 bases, with 7 bases lying between them. CDR3 size: 12 residues. Germline lookup yields CDR1 LGHDT and CDR2 YNNKEL (reference sequence). This chain's CDR3 is CASSQGPYEQYF. CDR3 sequence (DNA): TGTGCCAGCAGCCAGGGACCGTACGAGCAGTACTTC.

The V call is TRBV28, the J call TRBJ2-7; maybe TRBD1 (6 bases). The CDR3 contains 15 residues. With 3 bases removed from V and 6 bases from J, the gap between germline ends came to 18 bases. The germline V gene encodes CDR1 MDHEN and CDR2 SYDVKM. This chain's CDR3 is CASSFSRDTVPEQYF. The CDR3 bases are TGTGCCAGCAGTTTTAGTAGGGACACCGTCCCCGAGCAGTACTTC. Using reference TRBV28 and TRBJ2-7 for the parts outside the CDR3, the full variable domain is DVKVTQSSRYLVKRTGEKVFLECVQDMDHENMFWYRQDPGLGLRLIYFSYDVKMKEKGDIPEGYSVSREKKERFSLILESASTNQTSMYLCASSFSRDTVPEQYFGPGTRLTVT.

In regard to this clonotype: A clone one base away is much larger, so this may be a read error. The rearrangement uses TRBV10-2 and TRBJ2-3; TRBD2 aligns across 7 bases. Germline V CDR1 and CDR2: WSHSY, SAAADI. The CDR3 has 17 amino acids. The J segment lost 0 bases and the V segment lost 4 bases, leaving 10 bases of the junction unmatched. The CDR3 region is CASSASSSGYSTDTQYF. The CDR3 DNA reads TGCGCCAGCAGTGCAAGTTCTAGCGGCTATAGCACAGATACGCAGTATTTT.

This clonotype was seen repeatedly, ten times or more. This rearrangement joins TRBV7-8 to TRBJ2-7; D might be TRBD2 (5 bases). The germline V gene encodes CDR1 SGHVS and CDR2 FQNEAQ. This CDR3 region has 12 residues. The V end was cut by 1 base, the J end by 6 bases, with 7 bases between. CDR3 in amino acids: CASSLDGVEQYF. In nucleotides, the CDR3 is TGTGCCAGCAGCTTAGACGGGGTCGAGCAGTACTTC.

The rearrangement links TRBV20-1 to TRBJ1-1; 9 nucleotides align to TRBD1. The CDR3 runs to 15 residues. After removal of 1 base from V and 2 bases from J, the junction contained 5 bases not matched to a gene. CDR1 and CDR2 from the germline V gene are DFQATT and SNEGSKA (reference sequence). DNA of the CDR3: TGCAGTGCTAGAGCCGGGGACAGGGCAAACACTGAAGCTTTCTTT. Protein sequence: CSARAGDRANTEAFF.

The genes are TRBV20-1 and TRBJ2-3; D is unclear. V gave up 0 bases and J gave up 4 bases, with 11 bases separating them. CDR1 is DFQATT, CDR2 SNEGSKA, per germline (reference sequence). The CDR3 contains 14 residues. This CDR3 is CSARDLKKADTQYF. CDR3 nucleotides: TGCAGTGCTAGAGACCTTAAGAAAGCAGATACGCAGTATTTT.

This clonotype turned up a few times. The rearrangement uses TRBV6-2 or TRBV6-3 and TRBJ2-2; perhaps TRBD1 as D (6 bases). The CDR3 runs 15 residues. Germline loops: CDR1 MNHEY, CDR2 SVGEGT. With 4 bases removed from V and 1 base from J, the gap between germline ends came to 10 bases. CDR3 coding DNA: TGTGCCAGCAGTTCCCCGGGACAGAACACCGGGGAGCTGTTTTTT. It is translated as CASSSPGQNTGELFF.

This chain connects TRBV6-2 or TRBV6-3 to TRBJ2-2, with TRBD2 matching 8 bases. Germline-derived CDR1 and CDR2 are MNHEY and SVGEGT. V shed 0 bases and J 2 bases; nucleotides not matched to a gene: 5. This CDR3 is built from 17 residues. Written as DNA, the CDR3 is TGTGCCAGCAGTTACTCGGAGGGACTAGATAACACCGGGGAGCTGTTTTTT. Protein product: CASSYSEGLDNTGELFF.

J is TRBJ2-1 and V is TRBV29-1; 9 nucleotides align to TRBD2. CDR3 size: 15 residues. V was pared by 1 base and J by 4 bases, with 5 bases of the junction left unmatched. CDR1 is SQVTM and CDR2 is ANQGSEA in the germline V gene. CDR3 DNA sequence: TGCAGCGTTGAAGGGCTAGCGGGAAATTACAATGAGCAGTTCTTC. It translates to CSVEGLAGNYNEQFF.

V gene TRBV29-1 combines with J gene TRBJ2-1; D is perhaps TRBD1 (5 bases). Germline V CDR1 and CDR2: SQVTM, ANQGSEA. The CDR3 is 13 amino acids. V was trimmed by 5 bases and J by 1 base, leaving 9 bases between them. The CDR3 here is CSVFQGSYNEQFF. The DNA of the CDR3 is TGCAGCGTTTTTCAGGGTTCCTACAATGAGCAGTTCTTC.

This clonotype was detected only a few times. The chain recombines TRBV18 with TRBJ1-4; D gene ambiguous. V was trimmed by 7 bases and J by 8 bases, leaving 14 bases between them. The CDR3 is 13 amino acids. Germline V gene lookup returns CDR1 KGHSH and CDR2 LQKENI. CDR3 protein: CASFPGSGEKLFF. The CDR3 nucleotides are TGTGCCAGCTTTCCGGGGTCGGGGGAAAAACTGTTTTTT.

This clonotype was seen ten or more times. The chain combines TRBV29-1 with TRBJ2-3, with a possible D match to TRBD2 (6 bases). The CDR3 length is 14 residues. Trimming pared 4 bases from V and 0 bases from J, leaving 11 bases between. Germline CDR1 SQVTM, CDR2 ANQGSEA. This CDR3 is CSVGAGLSTDTQYF. The CDR3 region has the DNA TGCAGCGTTGGGGCGGGGCTCAGCACAGATACGCAGTATTTT.

In this sample, this clonotype turned up many times. The chain is built from TRBV27 and TRBJ1-5; no definite D call. Germline lookup yields CDR1 MNHEY and CDR2 SMNVEV (reference sequence). CDR3 length: 17 amino acids. Trimming removed 0 bases from V and 0 bases from J, with 12 bases in between. The CDR3 DNA is TGTGCCAGCAGTTTATCGTTCCCGATCATTAGCAATCAGCCCCAGCATTTT. Its protein is CASSLSFPIISNQPQHF.

In its sample, this clonotype was seen a few times. The CDR3 here is CASSEVTGSTDTQYF. The CDR3 DNA sequence: TGTGCCAGCAGTGAAGTAACAGGGAGCACAGATACGCAGTATTTT. This chain joins TRBV2 and TRBJ2-3, with a tentative D call TRBD1 (6 bases). The length of the CDR3 is 15 residues. With 1 base removed from V and 0 bases from J, the gap between germline ends came to 8 bases. The germline gives CDR1 SNHLY, CDR2 FYNNEI.

In DNA, the CDR3 is TGCGCCAGCAGCTTCATAGCGGGAGGGCCCAATGAGCAGTTCTTC. Its protein is CASSFIAGGPNEQFF. The chain combines TRBV5-1 with TRBJ2-1; 11 nucleotides agree with TRBD2. Germline V gene lookup returns CDR1 SGHRS and CDR2 YFSETQ. The V gene end was trimmed by 2 bases and the J gene end by 6 bases; junction bases not matched to a gene: 4. The CDR3 covers 15 residues.

This clonotype was counted only a few times. The chain couples TRBV5-1 to TRBJ1-1; 10 bases fit TRBD1. V lost 2 bases and J lost 5; bases outside the gene matches: 12. The V gene's germline CDR1 is SGHRS and CDR2 YFSETQ. The CDR3 has 17 amino acids. For the CDR3, the DNA is TGCGCCAGCAGCTTTCTCCCCACAGGACAGGGGGGAACTGAAGCTTTCTTT. Protein product: CASSFLPTGQGGTEAFF.

On this clonotype: This sequence may be a read error, since a much larger clone differs from it by one base. The chain employs TRBV7-9 and TRBJ2-3; D is perhaps TRBD1 (5 bases). This CDR3 comprises 14 residues. The germline V gene encodes CDR1 SEHNR and CDR2 FQNEAQ (reference sequence). CDR3 coding DNA: TGTGCCAGCAGCGAAGACAGAGACCCAGATAGGCAGTATTTT. Protein product: CASSEDRDPDRQYF.